This T cell receptor beta chain comes out of a study of cytomegalovirus exposure and HLA in healthy donors. General study results and limits: Association of a missense DCLRE1C variant with TCR beta V- and J-gene trimming was reported in a later analysis. When a later analysis was performed, an Asian-associated ancestry cluster reportedly had fewer N-insertions than the 666-donor mean. Previously analyzed data showed that most TCR beta V segments were productive at a frequency of about 87% or about 30%.

The PCR used 60 Vbeta and 13 Jbeta primers. Only in-frame clones appear in the TCRdb table, and some are missing; sequencing was by immunoSEQ multiplex PCR. The sample includes 110,000 or so clones, roughly 70% seen only once; the top ten take around 4%. Donors sampled were nominally healthy, though unrecorded immune exposures were likely. On this clone itself: Its antigen is currently unknown.

V was trimmed by 5 bases and J by 2 bases, leaving 12 bases between them. Germline CDR1 SGHTA, CDR2 FQGNSA. The CDR3 loop spans 14 amino acids. The material sequenced was PBMCs. This receptor was identified in a woman aged 40 to 49 in good health and CMV-seropositive. This chain joins TRBV7-2 and TRBJ1-1; D gene unclear. The CDR3, as DNA: TGTGCCAGCAGCCCTGCGAGGCACAACACTGAAGCTTTCTTT. This translates into CASSPARHNTEAFF.